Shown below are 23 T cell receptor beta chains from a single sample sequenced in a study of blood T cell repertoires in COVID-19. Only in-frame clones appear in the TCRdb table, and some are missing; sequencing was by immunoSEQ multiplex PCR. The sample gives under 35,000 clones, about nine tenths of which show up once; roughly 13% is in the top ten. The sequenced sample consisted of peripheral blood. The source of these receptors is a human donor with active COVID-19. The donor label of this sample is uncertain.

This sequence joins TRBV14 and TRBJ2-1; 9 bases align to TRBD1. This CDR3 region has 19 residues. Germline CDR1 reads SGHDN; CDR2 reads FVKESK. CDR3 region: CAGRFDRGILPPQFNEQFF. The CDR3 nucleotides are TGTGCAGGCAGGTTCGACAGGGGGATCTTACCCCCCCAGTTCAATGAGCAGTTCTTC.

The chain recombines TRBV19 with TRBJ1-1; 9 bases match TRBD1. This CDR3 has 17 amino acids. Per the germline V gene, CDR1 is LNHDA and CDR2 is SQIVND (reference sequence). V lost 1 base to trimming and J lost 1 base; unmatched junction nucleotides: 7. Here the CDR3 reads CASSIGDRDLWNTEAFF. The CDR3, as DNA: TGTGCCAGTAGTATAGGGGACAGGGATTTGTGGAACACTGAAGCTTTCTTT.

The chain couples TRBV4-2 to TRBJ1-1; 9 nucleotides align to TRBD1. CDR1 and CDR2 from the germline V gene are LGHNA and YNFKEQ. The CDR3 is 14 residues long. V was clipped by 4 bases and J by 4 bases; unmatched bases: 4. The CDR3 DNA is TGTGCCAGCAGCCGACAGGGGGAGGGCACTGAAGCTTTCTTT. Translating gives CASSRQGEGTEAFF.

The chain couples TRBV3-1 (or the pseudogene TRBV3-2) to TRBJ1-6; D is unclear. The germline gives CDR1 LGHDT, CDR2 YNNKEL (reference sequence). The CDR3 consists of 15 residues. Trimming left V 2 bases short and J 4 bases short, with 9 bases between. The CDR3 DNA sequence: TGTGCCAGCAGCCAAAAAAGTCAGTATAATTCACCCCTCCACTTT. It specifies CASSQKSQYNSPLHF.

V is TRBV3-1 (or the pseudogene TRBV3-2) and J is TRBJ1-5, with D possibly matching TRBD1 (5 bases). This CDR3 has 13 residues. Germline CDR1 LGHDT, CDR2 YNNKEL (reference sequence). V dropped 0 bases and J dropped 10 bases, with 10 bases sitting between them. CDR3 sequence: CASSQDGGGPQHF. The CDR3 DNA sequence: TGTGCCAGCAGCCAAGACGGCGGGGGACCCCAGCATTTT.

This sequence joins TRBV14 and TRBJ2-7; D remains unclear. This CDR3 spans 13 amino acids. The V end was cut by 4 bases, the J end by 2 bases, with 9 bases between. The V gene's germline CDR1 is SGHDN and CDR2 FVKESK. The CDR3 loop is CASSPSSTYEQYF. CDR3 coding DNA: TGTGCCAGCAGCCCGAGTTCAACCTACGAGCAGTACTTC.

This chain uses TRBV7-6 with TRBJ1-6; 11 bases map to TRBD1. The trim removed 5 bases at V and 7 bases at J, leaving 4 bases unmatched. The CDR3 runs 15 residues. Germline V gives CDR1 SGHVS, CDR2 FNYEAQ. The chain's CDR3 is CASSPRTGGNSPLHF. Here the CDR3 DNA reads TGTGCCAGCAGCCCCCGGACAGGGGGCAATTCACCCCTCCACTTT.

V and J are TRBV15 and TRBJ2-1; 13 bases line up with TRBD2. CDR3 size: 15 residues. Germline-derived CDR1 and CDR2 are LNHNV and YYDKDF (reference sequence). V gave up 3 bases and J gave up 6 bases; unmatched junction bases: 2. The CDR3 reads CATSSTSGGANEQFF. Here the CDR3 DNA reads TGTGCCACCAGCAGTACTAGCGGGGGGGCCAATGAGCAGTTCTTC.

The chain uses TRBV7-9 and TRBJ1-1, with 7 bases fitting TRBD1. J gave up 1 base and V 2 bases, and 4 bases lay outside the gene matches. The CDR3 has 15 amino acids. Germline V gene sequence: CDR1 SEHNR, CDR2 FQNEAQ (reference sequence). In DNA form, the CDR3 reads TGTGCCAGCAGCTTACCAGGGGGACCGAACACTGAAGCTTTCTTT. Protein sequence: CASSLPGGPNTEAFF.

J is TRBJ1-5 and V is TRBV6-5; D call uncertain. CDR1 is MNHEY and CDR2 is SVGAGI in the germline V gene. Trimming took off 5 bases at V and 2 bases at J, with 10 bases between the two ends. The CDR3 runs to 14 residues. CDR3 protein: CASSPGGGNQPQHF. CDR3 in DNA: TGTGCCAGCAGTCCAGGAGGTGGCAATCAGCCCCAGCATTTT.

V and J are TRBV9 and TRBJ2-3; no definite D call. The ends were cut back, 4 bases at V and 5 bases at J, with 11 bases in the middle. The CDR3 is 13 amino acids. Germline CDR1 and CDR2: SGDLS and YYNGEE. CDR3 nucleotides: TGTGCCAGCAGCCCACCGAGGTTAGATACGCAGTATTTT. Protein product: CASSPPRLDTQYF.

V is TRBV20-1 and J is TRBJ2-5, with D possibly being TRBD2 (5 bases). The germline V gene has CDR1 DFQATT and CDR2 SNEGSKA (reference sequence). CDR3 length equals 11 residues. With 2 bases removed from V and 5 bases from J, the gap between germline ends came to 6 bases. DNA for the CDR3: TGCAGTGCTAGATCGGGGGAGACCCAGTACTTC. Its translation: CSARSGETQYF.

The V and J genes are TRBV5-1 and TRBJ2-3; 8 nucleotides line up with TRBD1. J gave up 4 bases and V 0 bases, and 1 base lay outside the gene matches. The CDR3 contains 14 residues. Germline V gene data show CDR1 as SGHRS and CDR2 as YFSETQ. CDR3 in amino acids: CASSLEQGADTQYF. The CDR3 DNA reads TGCGCCAGCAGCTTGGAACAGGGGGCAGATACGCAGTATTTT.

The CDR3 region has the DNA TGTGCCAGCAGCTTAGGGACTGTAGCCTTTCAAGAGACCCAGTACTTC. It yields the protein CASSLGTVAFQETQYF. The J gene is TRBJ2-5, the V gene TRBV11-2; possibly TRBD2 for D (5 bases). CDR1 and CDR2 (germline): SGHAT, FQNNGV. This CDR3 contains 16 residues. The V end was cut by 1 base, the J end by 2 bases, with 14 bases between.

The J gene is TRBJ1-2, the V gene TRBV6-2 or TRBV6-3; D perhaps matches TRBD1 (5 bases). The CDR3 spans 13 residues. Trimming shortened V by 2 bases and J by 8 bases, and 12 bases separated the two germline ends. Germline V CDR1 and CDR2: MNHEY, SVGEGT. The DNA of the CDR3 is TGTGCCAGCAGTTACGCAGGGATCTGGGGCTACACCTTC. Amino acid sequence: CASSYAGIWGYTF.

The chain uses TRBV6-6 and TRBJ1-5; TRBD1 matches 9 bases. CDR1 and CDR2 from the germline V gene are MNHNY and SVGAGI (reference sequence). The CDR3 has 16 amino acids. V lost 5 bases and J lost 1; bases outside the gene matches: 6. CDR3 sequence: CASSTQQGASNQPQHF. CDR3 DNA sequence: TGTGCCAGCAGTACACAACAGGGGGCAAGCAATCAGCCCCAGCATTTT.

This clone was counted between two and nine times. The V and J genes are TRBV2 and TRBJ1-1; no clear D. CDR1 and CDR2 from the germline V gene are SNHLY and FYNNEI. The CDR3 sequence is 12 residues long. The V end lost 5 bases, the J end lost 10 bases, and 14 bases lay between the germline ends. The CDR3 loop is CASSRSHLGAFF. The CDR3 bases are TGTGCCAGCAGTCGGTCGCACCTAGGAGCTTTCTTT.

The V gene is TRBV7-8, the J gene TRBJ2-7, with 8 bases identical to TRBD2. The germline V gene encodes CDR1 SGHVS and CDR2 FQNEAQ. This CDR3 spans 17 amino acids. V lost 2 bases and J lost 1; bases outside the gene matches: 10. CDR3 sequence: CASSLIIAGGKSYEQYF. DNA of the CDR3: TGTGCCAGCAGCTTAATTATTGCGGGAGGCAAGTCCTACGAGCAGTACTTC.

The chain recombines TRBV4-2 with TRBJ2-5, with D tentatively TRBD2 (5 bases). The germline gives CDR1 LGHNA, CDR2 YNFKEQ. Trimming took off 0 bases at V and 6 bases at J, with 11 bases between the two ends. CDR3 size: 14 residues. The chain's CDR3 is CASSQDSSGQTQYF. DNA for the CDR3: TGTGCCAGCAGCCAAGATTCAAGCGGCCAGACCCAGTACTTC.

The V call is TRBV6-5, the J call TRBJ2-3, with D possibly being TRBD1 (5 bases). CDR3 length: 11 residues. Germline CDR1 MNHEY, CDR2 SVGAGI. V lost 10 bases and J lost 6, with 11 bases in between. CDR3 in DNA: TGTGCCACATCCAGGGTGGATACGCAGTATTTT. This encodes CATSRVDTQYF.

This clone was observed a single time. CDR3: CASSIQGLTDTQYF. The CDR3 DNA follows: TGTGCCAGCAGTATCCAGGGGCTAACAGATACGCAGTATTTT. The rearrangement joins TRBV13 to TRBJ2-3; a possible D gene is TRBD1 (6 bases). Germline V CDR1 and CDR2: PRHDT, FYEKMQ (reference sequence). V was pared by 6 bases and J by 3 bases, with 13 bases between. The CDR3 length is 14 residues.

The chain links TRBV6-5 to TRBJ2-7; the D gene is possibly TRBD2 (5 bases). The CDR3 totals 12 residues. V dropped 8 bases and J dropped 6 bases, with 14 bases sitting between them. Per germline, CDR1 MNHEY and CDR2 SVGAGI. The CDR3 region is CASRPPRGEQYF. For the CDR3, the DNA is TGTGCCAGCCGCCCTCCCCGGGGCGAGCAGTACTTC.

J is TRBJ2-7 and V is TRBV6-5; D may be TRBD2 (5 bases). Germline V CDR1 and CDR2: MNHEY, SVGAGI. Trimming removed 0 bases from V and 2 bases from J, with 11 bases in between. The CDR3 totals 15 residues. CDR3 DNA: TGTGCCAGCAGTTACTCCCCCCCCGGGACCTACGAGCAGTACTTC. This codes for CASSYSPPGTYEQYF.